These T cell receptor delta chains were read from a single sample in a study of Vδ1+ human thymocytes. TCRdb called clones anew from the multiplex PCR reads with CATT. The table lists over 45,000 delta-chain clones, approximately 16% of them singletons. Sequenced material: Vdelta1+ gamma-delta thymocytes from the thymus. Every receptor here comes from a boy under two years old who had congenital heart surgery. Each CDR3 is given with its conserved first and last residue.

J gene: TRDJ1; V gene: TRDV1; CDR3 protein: CALGETLIWLPPEVSSGYTDKLIF
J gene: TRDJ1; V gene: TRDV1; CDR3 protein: CALGSGLPPTELGDTPDKLIF
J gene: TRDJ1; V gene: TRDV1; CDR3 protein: CALGELLGDYTDKLIF
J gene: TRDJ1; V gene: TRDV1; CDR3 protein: CALGGSNTDKLIF
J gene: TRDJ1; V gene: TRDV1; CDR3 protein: CALGGGLPTLGVAYTDKLIF
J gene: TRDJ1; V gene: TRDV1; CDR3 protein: CALSPFPGIPATDKLIF
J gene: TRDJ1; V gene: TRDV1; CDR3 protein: CALGELPAFLRLYWHKLIF
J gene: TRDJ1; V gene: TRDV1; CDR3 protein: CALGEPRFLLSKIRGSDKLIF
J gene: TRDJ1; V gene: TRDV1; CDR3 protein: CALGENYGGDYLGYTDKLIF
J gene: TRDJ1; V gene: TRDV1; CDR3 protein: CALGEFEHTGGYSGKLIF
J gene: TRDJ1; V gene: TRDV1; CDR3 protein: CALGEMYPTGGTDKLIF
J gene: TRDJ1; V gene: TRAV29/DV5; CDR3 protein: CAAKVPSPVLGVFDKLIF
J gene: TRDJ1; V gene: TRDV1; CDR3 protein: CALGERPLGSRDRYTDKLIF